Given below is one T cell receptor beta chain in context. The target antigen is unknown. The data stem from a study of T cell repertoires in cytomegalovirus infection. TCRdb processed the reads anew with MiXCR; each CDR3 protein has one entry. The table includes about 920,000 distinct CDR3 sequences, under 40% detected once. Study findings and constraints: Dominant in the ex vivo response were TCR beta clonotypes restricted by HLA-C and specific for CMV. Totalled public TCR beta family frequency picked out people who carried CMV plus the relevant HLA.

Looked up from germline, CDR1 is MDHEN and CDR2 is SYDVKM. With 6 bases clipped from V and 3 bases from J, the junction kept 7 bases outside the gene matches. The CDR3 spans 15 residues. The TCR comes from a human donor in good health (CMV status not recorded). Some clones in this sample may be carry-over from other donors' samples. This chain joins TRBV28 and TRBJ1-5, with 8 bases fitting TRBD1. Material: cultured CD8+ T cells from PBMCs, obtained from culture after CMV antigen stimulation. CDR3 region: CASRTGDRINQPQHF. CDR3 nucleotide sequence: TGTGCCAGCAGGACAGGGGACAGAATCAATCAGCCCCAGCATTTT. Drawing the rest from reference TRBV28 and TRBJ1-5, the complete variable domain is DVKVTQSSRYLVKRTGEKVFLECVQDMDHENMFWYRQDPGLGLRLIYFSYDVKMKEKGDIPEGYSVSREKKERFSLILESASTNQTSMYLCASRTGDRINQPQHFGDGTRLSIL.